The clone carrying this T cell receptor beta chain was observed a few times. The data were obtained in a study of T-cell reconstitution after alpha-beta-depleted transplantation in children. This CDR3 has 14 residues. Looked up from germline, CDR1 is LNHNV and CDR2 is YYDKDF (reference sequence). Trimming pared 4 bases from V and 4 bases from J, leaving 13 bases between. The TCRbeta library was prepared with unique molecular identifiers. TCRdb ran MiXCR on the PCR reads and lists one entry per CDR3 protein. The sample holds 540,000 or so distinct CDR3 sequences; about 23% are singletons and the top ten take approximately 14%.

Sequenced here: PBMCs, mostly from graft donor cells, sampled 360 days after TCRalphabeta/CD19-depleted stem cell transplant. The gene calls are TRBV15 and TRBJ1-2; D possibly corresponds to TRBD1 (6 bases). The origin of this receptor is a boy younger than two who had a stem cell transplant for acute myeloid leukemia, so the T cells may come from the graft donor. CDR3 coding DNA: TGTGCCACCAGCACCGGGACCAGGGGCTATGGCTACACCTTC. It yields the protein CATSTGTRGYGYTF.